The 8 T cell receptor beta chains in this list originate from one sample, sequenced in a study of shared clonotypes between healthy human individuals. Clones were read by immunoSEQ multiplex PCR, and TCRdb kept only the in-frame ones, dropping some. Of about 2.3 million clones detected, roughly 93% appear once; the ten largest clones hold 0.39%. The sequenced material came from naive CD4+ T cells from PBMCs. Subset denoted: CD45RA+ positively selected. These receptors all come from a man aged 18 to 30 in good health. Some clones in this sample may be carry-over from other donors' samples.

Comments on this clone: Other DNA sequences in this sample translate to the same CDR3. This rearrangement joins TRBV9 to TRBJ1-4; 7 bases match TRBD1. Germline V gives CDR1 SGDLS, CDR2 YYNGEE. The CDR3 sequence is 15 residues long. Trimming at V came to 0 bases and at J to 8 bases, leaving 7 bases not matched to a gene. The CDR3 sequence is CASSVETGRGEKLFF. The CDR3 coding sequence is TGTGCCAGCAGCGTAGAGACAGGGCGAGGCGAAAAACTGTTTTTT.

Worth noting for this clone: Other DNA sequences in the sample encode the same CDR3. The chain joins TRBV7-3 to TRBJ2-5; TRBD2 is a possible D gene (5 bases). The CDR3 has 13 residues. Per germline, CDR1 SGHTA and CDR2 FQGTGA. Deletions cut 2 bases from V and 2 bases from J, with 6 bases between. In DNA, the CDR3 is TGTGCCAGCAGCTTATCGGGGCAAGAGACCCAGTACTTC. This sequence encodes CASSLSGQETQYF.

The chain joins TRBV7-9 to TRBJ1-2, with D maybe TRBD1 (5 bases). CDR3 length: 14 residues. Germline CDR1 SEHNR, CDR2 FQNEAQ (reference sequence). The germline V and J ends were trimmed by 2 bases and 6 bases, with 13 bases remaining between them. The CDR3 sequence: CASSLIEKGNGYTF. The DNA of the CDR3 is TGTGCCAGCAGCTTAATCGAGAAGGGGAATGGCTACACCTTC.

J is TRBJ1-6 and V is TRBV5-1, with TRBD1 matching over 7 bases. This CDR3 is built from 16 residues. V dropped 0 bases and J dropped 9; count of bases not matched to a gene: 9. Germline V CDR1 and CDR2: SGHRS, YFSETQ. CDR3 in DNA: TGCGCCAGCAGCTTGGCCTGGACAGGTTCGGGTTCACCCCTCCACTTT. The encoded protein is CASSLAWTGSGSPLHF.

The V gene is TRBV5-1, the J gene TRBJ1-2; 8 bases are shared with TRBD1. V lost 4 bases and J lost 4; bases outside the gene matches: 6. Germline V CDR1 and CDR2: SGHRS, YFSETQ. There are 14 residues in the CDR3. CDR3 loop: CASSPRTGPYGYTF. As DNA, the CDR3 is TGCGCCAGCAGCCCACGGACAGGGCCCTATGGCTACACCTTC.

The chain uses TRBV20-1 and TRBJ2-3, with 7 bases fitting TRBD2. Per the germline V gene, CDR1 is DFQATT and CDR2 is SNEGSKA (reference sequence). The CDR3 consists of 11 residues. The CDR3 coding sequence is TGCAGCACGGGAGGCCGACCTACGCAGTATTTT. Translating gives CSTGGRPTQYF.

CDR3 residues: CASSYSIRGGGETQYF. The DNA of the CDR3 is TGTGCCAGCAGTTACTCGATCAGGGGAGGAGGGGAGACCCAGTACTTC. V is TRBV6-5 and J is TRBJ2-5; D is tentatively TRBD1 or TRBD2 (6 bases each). V lost 0 bases to trimming and J lost 5 bases, with 16 bases between them. This CDR3 is built from 16 residues. Germline-derived CDR1 and CDR2 are MNHEY and SVGAGI.

The chain recombines TRBV18 with TRBJ1-4; D unresolved. The V gene's germline CDR1 is KGHSH and CDR2 LQKENI. The germline V and J ends were trimmed by 0 bases and 6 bases, with 11 bases remaining between them. CDR3 length: 15 amino acids. As DNA, the CDR3 is TGTGCCAGCTCACCACCGACAAACCGGCATGAAAAACTGTTTTTT. Its protein product is CASSPPTNRHEKLFF.